This T cell receptor (beta chain) was identified during a study of blood T cell repertoires in COVID-19. Overall study: Sources were T cells, B-cell-depleted T cells, or PBMCs; the material itself was cDNA or gDNA.

With 5 bases clipped from V and 0 bases from J, the junction kept 8 bases outside the gene matches. Per the germline V gene, CDR1 is SNHLY and CDR2 is FYNNEI. The CDR3 totals 17 residues. Authors' methods: By means of reference gene primer amplification, nucleated cell counts were estimated. Repertoires were generated with immunoSEQ multiplex PCR, while TCRdb's copy carries only in-frame clones and drops some. That table supplies the V and J calls and clone size; D and trimming were determined from the DNA. The sample lists roughly 320,000 clones, 75% to 85% seen once, with approximately 7.6% in the top ten.

The receptor's source is a human donor in a cohort sampled during active COVID-19. Material: peripheral blood. The chain links TRBV2 to TRBJ1-5; 9 bases map to TRBD1. In nucleotides, the CDR3 is TGTGCCAGCAGTTGGACAGGGGTACGTAATAGCAATCAGCCCCAGCATTTT. Amino acids: CASSWTGVRNSNQPQHF.